These 10 T cell receptor beta chains came from one sample sequenced in a study of blood T cells in healthy people across ages. It was with a sample-barcoded 5' primer and a J-beta primer mix that a second PCR of roughly 6 to 12 cycles was run. TCRdb re-called the 5' RACE reads with MiXCR, one entry per CDR3 protein. The data hold some 920,000 distinct CDR3 sequences, with roughly 51% observed a single time. Input material: blood. All receptors come from a woman aged 60-70 years in good health.

The rearrangement joins TRBV3-1 to TRBJ2-2; the D is unclear. V gave up 4 bases and J gave up 5 bases, with 11 bases separating them. CDR3 size: 14 residues. Germline V gene sequence: CDR1 LGHDT, CDR2 YNNKEL (reference sequence). CDR3 sequence reads: CASSLWVGTGELFF. The CDR3 coding sequence is TGTGCCAGCAGCCTATGGGTTGGGACCGGGGAGCTGTTTTTT.

This clonotype showed up just once. J is TRBJ2-7 and V is TRBV7-2; unclear D gene. The end of the DNA fits TRBJ2-5 better, so the J call may be wrong. The germline V gene has CDR1 SGHTA and CDR2 FQGNSA. This CDR3 region has 14 residues. The CDR3 nucleotides read TGTGCCAGCAGCTTCCGGAGTAGCCAAGAGACCCAGTACTTC. It codes for CASSFRSSQETQYF.

The chain employs TRBV5-1 and TRBJ2-3, with a weak D call TRBD2 (6 bases). The CDR3 extends over 18 amino acids. V lost 4 bases, J lost 0 bases, and 21 bases lay in between. Germline lookup yields CDR1 SGHRS and CDR2 YFSETQ. The DNA for the CDR3 is TGCGCCAGCAGCCTTGAAGTAGCGGAAATGGCTAGCACAGATACGCAGTATTTT. Amino acid sequence: CASSLEVAEMASTDTQYF.

The chain uses TRBV4-1 and TRBJ2-3, with D possibly matching TRBD2 (6 bases). The CDR3 spans 15 residues. CDR1 and CDR2 (germline): MGHRA, YSYEKL. V dropped 0 bases and J dropped 2 bases, with 9 bases sitting between them. CDR3 loop: CASSQDGLSTDTQYF. CDR3 nucleotide sequence: TGCGCCAGCAGCCAAGATGGACTATCCACAGATACGCAGTATTTT.

This chain uses TRBV3-1 with TRBJ2-5; D not certain. This CDR3 has 14 amino acids. Germline CDR1 is LGHDT and CDR2 is YNNKEL (reference sequence). The germline V and J ends were trimmed by 0 bases and 10 bases, with 15 bases remaining between them. The CDR3 DNA reads TGTGCCAGCAGCCAAGAATCGCGACCGAAGGACCAGTACTTC. Its translation is CASSQESRPKDQYF.

J is TRBJ2-1 and V is TRBV20-1; the match to TRBD2 covers 8 bases. CDR3 size: 14 residues. Trimming cost V 7 bases and J 6 bases; bases outside gene matches: 11. The V gene's germline CDR1 is DFQATT and CDR2 SNEGSKA (reference sequence). The CDR3 nucleotides are TGCAGTGTGATGTTAGGGACTAGGACCAATGAGCAGTTCTTC. This codes for CSVMLGTRTNEQFF.

The V call is TRBV11-2, the J call TRBJ1-2, with 8 bases lining up with TRBD1. The germline V gene encodes CDR1 SGHAT and CDR2 FQNNGV. J lost 8 bases, V lost 4 bases, and 9 bases had no gene match. The CDR3 covers 14 residues. The CDR3 DNA sequence: TGTGCCAGCAGCTCCGAACGGACAGGGATAGGCTACACCTTC. Translating it yields CASSSERTGIGYTF.

The V gene is TRBV11-2, the J gene TRBJ2-4; 9 bases are shared with TRBD2. V lost 1 base to trimming and J lost 15 bases; unmatched junction nucleotides: 13. The CDR3 sequence is 15 residues long. Per germline, CDR1 SGHAT and CDR2 FQNNGV. In nucleotides, the CDR3 is TGTGCCAGCAGCTTAGGCGGGAGGGTGGGATCGGAGAGGTACTTC. Its translation: CASSLGGRVGSERYF.

The chain joins TRBV11-2 to TRBJ2-3, with a weak D call TRBD2 (5 bases). The V gene's germline CDR1 is SGHAT and CDR2 FQNNGV. The CDR3 totals 16 residues. Trimming took off 0 bases at V and 0 bases at J, with 10 bases between the two ends. CDR3 loop: CASSLEKRRSTDTQYF. CDR3 bases: TGTGCCAGCAGCTTAGAGAAGCGGAGAAGCACAGATACGCAGTATTTT.

The chain carries TRBV4-1 and TRBJ1-5; possibly TRBD1 for D (6 bases). V lost 1 base to trimming and J lost 5 bases, with 9 bases between them. The CDR3 runs to 14 residues. CDR1 and CDR2 (germline): MGHRA, YSYEKL. This CDR3 is CASSQGGAYQPQHF. The CDR3 DNA reads TGCGCCAGCAGCCAAGGGGGGGCCTATCAGCCCCAGCATTTT.